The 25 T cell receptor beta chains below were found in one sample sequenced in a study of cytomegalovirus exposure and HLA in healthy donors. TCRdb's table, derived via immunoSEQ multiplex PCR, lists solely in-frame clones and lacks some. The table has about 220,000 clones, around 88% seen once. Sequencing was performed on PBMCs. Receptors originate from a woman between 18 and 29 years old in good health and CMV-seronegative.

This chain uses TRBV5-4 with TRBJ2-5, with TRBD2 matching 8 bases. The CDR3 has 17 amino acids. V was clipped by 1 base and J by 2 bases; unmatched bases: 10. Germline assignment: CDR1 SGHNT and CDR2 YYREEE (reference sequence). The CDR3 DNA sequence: TGTGCCAGCAGCTTGAGGTTGGGCGGGAGGTTTCAAGAGACCCAGTACTTC. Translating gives CASSLRLGGRFQETQYF.

The CDR3 nucleotides read TGTGCCATCCGAGCGGGTGACACAGATACGCAGTATTTT. Its protein product is CAIRAGDTDTQYF. The rearrangement uses TRBV10-3 and TRBJ2-3; possibly TRBD2 for D (6 bases). This CDR3 spans 13 amino acids. In germline, CDR1 is ENHRY, CDR2 SYGVKD. Between the trimmed V and J ends, which lost 8 bases and 2 bases, there was a span of 11 bases.

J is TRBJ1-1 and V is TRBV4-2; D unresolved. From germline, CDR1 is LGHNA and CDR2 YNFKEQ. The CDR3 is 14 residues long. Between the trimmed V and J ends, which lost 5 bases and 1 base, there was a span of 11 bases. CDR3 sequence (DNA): TGTGCCAGCAGCTTGGGAGGCCCGAACACTGAAGCTTTCTTT. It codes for CASSLGGPNTEAFF.

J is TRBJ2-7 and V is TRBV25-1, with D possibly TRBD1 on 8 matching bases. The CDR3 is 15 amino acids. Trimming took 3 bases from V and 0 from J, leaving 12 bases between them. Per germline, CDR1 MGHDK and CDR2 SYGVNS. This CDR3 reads CASSEYRGGSYEQYF. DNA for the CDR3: TGTGCCAGCAGTGAGTACAGGGGGGGCTCCTACGAGCAGTACTTC.

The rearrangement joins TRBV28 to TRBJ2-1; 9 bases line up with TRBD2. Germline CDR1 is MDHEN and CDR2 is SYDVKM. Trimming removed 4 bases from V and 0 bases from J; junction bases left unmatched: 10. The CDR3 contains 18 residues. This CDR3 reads CASSSPGRLADSYNEQFF. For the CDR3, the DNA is TGTGCCAGCAGTTCCCCGGGCCGACTAGCGGACTCCTACAATGAGCAGTTCTTC.

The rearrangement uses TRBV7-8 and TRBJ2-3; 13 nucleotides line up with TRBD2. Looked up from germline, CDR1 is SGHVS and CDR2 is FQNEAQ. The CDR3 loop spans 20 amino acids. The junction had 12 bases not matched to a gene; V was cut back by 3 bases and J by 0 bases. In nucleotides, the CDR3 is TGTGCCAGCAGCTTCCGTAGGGGGACTAGCGGGGCTACTAGCACAGATACGCAGTATTTT. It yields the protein CASSFRRGTSGATSTDTQYF.

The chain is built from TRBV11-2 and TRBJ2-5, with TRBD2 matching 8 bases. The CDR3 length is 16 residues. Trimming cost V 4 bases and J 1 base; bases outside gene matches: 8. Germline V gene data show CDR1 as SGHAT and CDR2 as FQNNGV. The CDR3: CASSSASTSGQETQYF. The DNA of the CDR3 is TGTGCCAGCAGCTCAGCGTCCACTAGCGGCCAAGAGACCCAGTACTTC.

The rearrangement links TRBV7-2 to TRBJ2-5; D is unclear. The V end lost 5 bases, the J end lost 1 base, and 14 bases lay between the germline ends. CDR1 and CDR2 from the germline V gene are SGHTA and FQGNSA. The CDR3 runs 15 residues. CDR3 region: CASSIQQRIQETQYF. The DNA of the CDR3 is TGTGCCAGCAGCATCCAACAGAGAATCCAAGAGACCCAGTACTTC.

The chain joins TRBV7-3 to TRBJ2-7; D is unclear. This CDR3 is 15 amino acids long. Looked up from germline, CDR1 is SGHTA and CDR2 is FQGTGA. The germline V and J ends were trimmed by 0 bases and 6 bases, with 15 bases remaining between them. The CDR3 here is CASSLTFDEVSEQYF. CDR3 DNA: TGTGCCAGCAGCTTAACGTTTGACGAGGTTTCCGAGCAGTACTTC.

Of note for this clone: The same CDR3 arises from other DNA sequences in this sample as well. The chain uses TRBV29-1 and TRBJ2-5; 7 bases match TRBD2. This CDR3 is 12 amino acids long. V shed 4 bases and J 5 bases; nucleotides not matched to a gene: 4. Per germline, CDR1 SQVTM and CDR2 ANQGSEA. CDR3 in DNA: TGCAGCGTTGTGCAGGGAGGGGAGACCCAGTACTTC. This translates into CSVVQGGETQYF. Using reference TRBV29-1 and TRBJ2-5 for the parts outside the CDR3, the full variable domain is SAVISQKPSRDICQRGTSLTIQCQVDSQVTMMFWYRQQPGQSLTLIATANQGSEATYESGFVIDKFPISRPNLTFSTLTVSNMSPEDSSIYLCSVVQGGETQYFGPGTRLLVL.

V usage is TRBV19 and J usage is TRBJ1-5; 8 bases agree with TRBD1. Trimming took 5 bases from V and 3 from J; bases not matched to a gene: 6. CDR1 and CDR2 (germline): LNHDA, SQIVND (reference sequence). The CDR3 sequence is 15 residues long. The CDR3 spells CASSPTGDLNQPQHF. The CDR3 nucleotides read TGTGCCAGTAGTCCGACAGGGGACCTCAATCAGCCCCAGCATTTT. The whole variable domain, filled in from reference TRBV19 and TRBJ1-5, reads DGGITQSPKYLFRKEGQNVTLSCEQNLNHDAMYWYRQDPGQGLRLIYYSQIVNDFQKGDIAEGYSVSREKKESFPLTVTSAQKNPTAFYLCASSPTGDLNQPQHFGDGTRLSIL.

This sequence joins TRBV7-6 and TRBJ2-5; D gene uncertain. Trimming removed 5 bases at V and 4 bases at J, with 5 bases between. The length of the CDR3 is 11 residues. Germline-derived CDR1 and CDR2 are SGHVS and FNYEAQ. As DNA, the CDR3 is TGTGCCAGCAGCAACGGAGAGACCCAGTACTTC. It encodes CASSNGETQYF.

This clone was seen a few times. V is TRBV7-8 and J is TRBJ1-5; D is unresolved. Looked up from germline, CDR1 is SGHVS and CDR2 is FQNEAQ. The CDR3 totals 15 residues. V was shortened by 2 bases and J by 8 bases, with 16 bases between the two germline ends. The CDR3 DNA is TGTGCCAGCAGCTTAATGGGTGACAATTCTGAGCCCCAGCATTTT. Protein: CASSLMGDNSEPQHF.

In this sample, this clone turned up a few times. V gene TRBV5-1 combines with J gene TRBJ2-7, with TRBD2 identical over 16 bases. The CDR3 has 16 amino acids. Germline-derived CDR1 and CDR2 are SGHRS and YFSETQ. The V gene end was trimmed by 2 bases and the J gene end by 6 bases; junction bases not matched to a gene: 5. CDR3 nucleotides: TGCGCCAGCAGCTTACCGGGACTAGCGGGAGGGAGCGAGCAGTACTTC. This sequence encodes CASSLPGLAGGSEQYF.

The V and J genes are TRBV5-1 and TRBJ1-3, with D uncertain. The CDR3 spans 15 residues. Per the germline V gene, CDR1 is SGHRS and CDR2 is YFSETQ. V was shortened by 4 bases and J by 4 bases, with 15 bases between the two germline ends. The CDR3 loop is CASSPGGGRGNTIYF. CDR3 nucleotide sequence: TGCGCCAGCAGCCCCGGAGGCGGGAGAGGAAACACCATATATTTT.

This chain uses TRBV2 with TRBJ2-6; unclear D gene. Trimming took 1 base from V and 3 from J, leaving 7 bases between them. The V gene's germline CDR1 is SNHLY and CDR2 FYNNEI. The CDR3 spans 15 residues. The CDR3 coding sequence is TGTGCCAGCAGTGAAGGTAGCCGTGGGGCCAACGTCCTGACTTTC. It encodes CASSEGSRGANVLTF.

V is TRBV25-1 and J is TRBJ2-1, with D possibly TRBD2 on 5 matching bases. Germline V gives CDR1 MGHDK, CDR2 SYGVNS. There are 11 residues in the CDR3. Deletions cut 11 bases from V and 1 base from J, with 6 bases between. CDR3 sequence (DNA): TGTGCCGGCGGGTCCTACAATGAGCAGTTCTTC. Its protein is CAGGSYNEQFF.

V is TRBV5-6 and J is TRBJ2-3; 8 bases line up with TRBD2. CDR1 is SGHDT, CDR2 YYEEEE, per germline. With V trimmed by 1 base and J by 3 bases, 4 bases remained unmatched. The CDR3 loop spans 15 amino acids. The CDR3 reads CASSLSAGATDTQYF. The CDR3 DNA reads TGTGCCAGCAGCTTGTCAGCGGGAGCTACAGATACGCAGTATTTT. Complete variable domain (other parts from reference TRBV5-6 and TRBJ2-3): DAGVTQSPTHLIKTRGQQVTLRCSPKSGHDTVSWYQQALGQGPQFIFQYYEEEERQRGNFPDRFSGHQFPNYSSELNVNALLLGDSALYLCASSLSAGATDTQYFGPGTRLTVL.

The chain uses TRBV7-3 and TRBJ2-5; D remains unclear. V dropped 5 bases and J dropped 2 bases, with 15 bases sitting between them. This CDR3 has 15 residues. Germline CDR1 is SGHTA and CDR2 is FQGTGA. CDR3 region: CASSPGLRTQETQYF. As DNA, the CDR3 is TGTGCCAGCAGCCCGGGTTTGAGAACACAAGAGACCCAGTACTTC.

The CDR3 bases are TGTGCCAGCAGTTTATTCGGGGAGACCCAGTACTTC. Encoded protein: CASSLFGETQYF. V is TRBV27 and J is TRBJ2-5; D is ambiguous. CDR3 length: 12 amino acids. Trimming pared 1 base from V and 5 bases from J, leaving 5 bases between. Germline-derived CDR1 and CDR2 are MNHEY and SMNVEV (reference sequence).

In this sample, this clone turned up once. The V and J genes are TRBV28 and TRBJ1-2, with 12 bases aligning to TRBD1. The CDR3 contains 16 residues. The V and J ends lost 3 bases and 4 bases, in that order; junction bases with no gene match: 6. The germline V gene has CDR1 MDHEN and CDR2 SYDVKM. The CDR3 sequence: CASSLGQGARGYGYTF. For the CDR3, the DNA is TGTGCCAGCAGTTTGGGACAGGGGGCGCGAGGCTATGGCTACACCTTC.

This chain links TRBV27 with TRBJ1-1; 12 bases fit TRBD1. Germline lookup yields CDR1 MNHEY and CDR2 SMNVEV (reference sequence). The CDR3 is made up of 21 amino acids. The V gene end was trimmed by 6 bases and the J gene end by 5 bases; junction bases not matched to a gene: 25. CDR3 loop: CASSPHRGPGTGGAPRTEAFF. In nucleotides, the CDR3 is TGTGCCAGCAGCCCCCACCGGGGTCCGGGGACAGGGGGCGCCCCACGGACTGAAGCTTTCTTT.

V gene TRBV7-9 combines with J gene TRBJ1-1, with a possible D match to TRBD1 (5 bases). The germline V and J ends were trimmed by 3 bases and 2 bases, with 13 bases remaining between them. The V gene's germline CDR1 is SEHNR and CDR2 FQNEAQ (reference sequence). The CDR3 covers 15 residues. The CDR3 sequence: CASSFRQGLNTEAFF. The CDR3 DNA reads TGTGCCAGCAGCTTCAGGCAGGGTCTTAACACTGAAGCTTTCTTT.

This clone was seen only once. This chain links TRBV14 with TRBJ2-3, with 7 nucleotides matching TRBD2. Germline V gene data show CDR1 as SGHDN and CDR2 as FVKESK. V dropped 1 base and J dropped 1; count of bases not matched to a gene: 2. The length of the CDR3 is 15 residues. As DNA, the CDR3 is TGTGCCAGCAGCCAAGTCAGCGGGGGCACAGATACGCAGTATTTT. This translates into CASSQVSGGTDTQYF.

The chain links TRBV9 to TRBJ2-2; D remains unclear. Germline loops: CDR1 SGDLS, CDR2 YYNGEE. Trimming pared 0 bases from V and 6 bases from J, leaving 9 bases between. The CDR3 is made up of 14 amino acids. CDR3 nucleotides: TGTGCCAGCAGCGTAGAAGTAGCAGCCGGGGAGCTGTTTTTT. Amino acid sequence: CASSVEVAAGELFF.